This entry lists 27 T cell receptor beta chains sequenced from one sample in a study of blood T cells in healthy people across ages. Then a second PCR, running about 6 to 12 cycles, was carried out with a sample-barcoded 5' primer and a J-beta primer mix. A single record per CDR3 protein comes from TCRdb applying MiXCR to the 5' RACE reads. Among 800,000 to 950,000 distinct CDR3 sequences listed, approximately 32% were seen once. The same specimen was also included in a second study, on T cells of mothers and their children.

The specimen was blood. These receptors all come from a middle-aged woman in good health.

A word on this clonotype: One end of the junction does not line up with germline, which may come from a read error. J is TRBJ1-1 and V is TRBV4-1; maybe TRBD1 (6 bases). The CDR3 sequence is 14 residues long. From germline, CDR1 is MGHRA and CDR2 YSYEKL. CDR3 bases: TGCGTCAGCAGCCTTCAACAGGGAAGCACTGAAGCTTTCTTT. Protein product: CVSSLQQGSTEAFF.

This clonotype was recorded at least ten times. The CDR3, as DNA: TGTGCCAGCAGTACCCCCAGGGTTGGTGATGGCTACACCTTC. Encoded protein: CASSTPRVGDGYTF. The chain uses TRBV12-3 or TRBV12-4 and TRBJ1-2, with a tentative D call TRBD1 (5 bases). The CDR3 totals 14 residues. Trimming removed 5 bases at V and 6 bases at J, with 16 bases between.

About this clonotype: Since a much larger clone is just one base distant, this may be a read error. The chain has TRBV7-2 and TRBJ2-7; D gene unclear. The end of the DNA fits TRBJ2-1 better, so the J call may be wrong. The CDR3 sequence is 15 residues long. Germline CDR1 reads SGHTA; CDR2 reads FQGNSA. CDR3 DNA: TGTGCCAGCAGCTTAGACCTAAACCACTCCTACGAGCAGTTCTTC. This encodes CASSLDLNHSYEQFF.

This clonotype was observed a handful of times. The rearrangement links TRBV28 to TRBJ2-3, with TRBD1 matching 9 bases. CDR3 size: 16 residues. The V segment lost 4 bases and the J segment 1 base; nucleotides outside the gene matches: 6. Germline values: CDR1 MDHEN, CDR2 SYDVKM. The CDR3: CASSYRRDRGTDTQYF. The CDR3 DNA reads TGTGCCAGCAGTTACCGCCGGGACAGGGGCACAGATACGCAGTATTTT.

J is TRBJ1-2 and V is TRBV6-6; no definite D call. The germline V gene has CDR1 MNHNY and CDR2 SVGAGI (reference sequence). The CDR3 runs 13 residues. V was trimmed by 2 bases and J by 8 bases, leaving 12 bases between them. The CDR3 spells CASSYLIMEGYTF. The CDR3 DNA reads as TGTGCCAGCAGTTACCTCATAATGGAGGGCTACACCTTC.

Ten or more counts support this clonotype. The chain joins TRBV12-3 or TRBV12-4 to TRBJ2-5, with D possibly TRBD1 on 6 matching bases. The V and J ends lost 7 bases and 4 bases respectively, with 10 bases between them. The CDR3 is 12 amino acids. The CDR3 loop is CASTQGLETQYF. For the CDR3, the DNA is TGTGCCAGCACTCAGGGGTTAGAGACCCAGTACTTC.

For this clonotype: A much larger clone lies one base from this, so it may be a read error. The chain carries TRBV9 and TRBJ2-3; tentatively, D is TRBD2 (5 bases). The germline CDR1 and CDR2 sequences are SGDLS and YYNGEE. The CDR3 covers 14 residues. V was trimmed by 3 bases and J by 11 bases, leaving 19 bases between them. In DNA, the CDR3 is TGTGCCAGCAGCGCCTCTTCCGGACTCGGTATGCAGTATTTT. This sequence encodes CASSASSGLGMQYF. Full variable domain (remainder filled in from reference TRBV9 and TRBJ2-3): DSGVTQTPKHLITATGQRVTLRCSPRSGDLSVYWYQQSLDQGLQFLIQYYNGEERAKGNILERFSAQQFPDLHSELNLSSLELGDSALYFCASSASSGLGMQYFGPGTRLTVL.

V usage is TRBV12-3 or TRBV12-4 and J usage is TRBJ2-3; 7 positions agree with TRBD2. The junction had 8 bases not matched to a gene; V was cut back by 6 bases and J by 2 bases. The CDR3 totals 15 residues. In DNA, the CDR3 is TGTGCCAGCAGCCCCGGGGCGGGGGTCACAGATACGCAGTATTTT. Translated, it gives CASSPGAGVTDTQYF.

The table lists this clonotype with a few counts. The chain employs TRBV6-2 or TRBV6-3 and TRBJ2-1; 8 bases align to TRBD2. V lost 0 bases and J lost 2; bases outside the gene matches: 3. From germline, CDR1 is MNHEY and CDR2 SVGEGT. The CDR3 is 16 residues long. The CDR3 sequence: CASSYSIGGAYNEQFF. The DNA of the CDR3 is TGTGCCAGCAGTTACTCGATCGGGGGGGCCTACAATGAGCAGTTCTTC.

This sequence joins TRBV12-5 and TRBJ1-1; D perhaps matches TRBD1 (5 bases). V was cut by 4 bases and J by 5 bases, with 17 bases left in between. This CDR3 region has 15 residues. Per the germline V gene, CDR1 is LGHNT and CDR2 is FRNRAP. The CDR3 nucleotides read TGTGCTAGTGGTTGGATCACTGACGGGGGAACTGAAGCTTTCTTT. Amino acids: CASGWITDGGTEAFF.

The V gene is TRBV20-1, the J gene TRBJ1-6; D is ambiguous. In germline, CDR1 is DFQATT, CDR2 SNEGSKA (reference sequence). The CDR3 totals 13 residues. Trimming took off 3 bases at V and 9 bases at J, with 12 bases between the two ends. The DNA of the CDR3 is TGCAGTGCTAGCGGCACATTAGTTTCACCCCTCCACTTT. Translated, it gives CSASGTLVSPLHF.

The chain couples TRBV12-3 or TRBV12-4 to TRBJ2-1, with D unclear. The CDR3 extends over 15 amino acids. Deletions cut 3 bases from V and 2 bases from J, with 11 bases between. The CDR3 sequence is CASSFGVMAYNEQFF. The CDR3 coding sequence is TGTGCCAGCAGTTTTGGGGTTATGGCCTACAATGAGCAGTTCTTC.

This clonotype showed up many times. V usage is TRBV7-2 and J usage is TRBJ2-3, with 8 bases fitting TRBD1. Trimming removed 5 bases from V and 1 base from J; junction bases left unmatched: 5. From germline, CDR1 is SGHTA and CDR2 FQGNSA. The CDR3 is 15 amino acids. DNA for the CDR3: TGTGCCAGCAGCATGACAGGGGAGGGCACAGATACGCAGTATTTT. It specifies CASSMTGEGTDTQYF. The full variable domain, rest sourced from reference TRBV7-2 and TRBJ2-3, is GAGVSQSPSNKVTEKGKDVELRCDPISGHTALYWYRQSLGQGLEFLIYFQGNSAPDKSGLPSDRFSAERTGGSVSTLTIQRTQQEDSAVYLCASSMTGEGTDTQYFGPGTRLTVL.

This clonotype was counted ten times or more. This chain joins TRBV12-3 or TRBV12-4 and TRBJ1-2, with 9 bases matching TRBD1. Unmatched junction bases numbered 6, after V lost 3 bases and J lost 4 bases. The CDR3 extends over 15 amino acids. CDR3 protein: CASSFGDRVIYGYTF. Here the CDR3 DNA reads TGTGCCAGCAGTTTTGGGGACAGGGTTATCTATGGCTACACCTTC.

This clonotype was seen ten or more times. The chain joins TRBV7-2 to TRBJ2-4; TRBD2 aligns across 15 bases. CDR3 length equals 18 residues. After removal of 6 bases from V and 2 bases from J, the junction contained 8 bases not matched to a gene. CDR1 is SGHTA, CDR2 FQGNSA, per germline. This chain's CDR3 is CASSNPGTSGGPKNIQYF. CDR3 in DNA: TGTGCCAGCAGTAATCCCGGGACTAGCGGGGGGCCCAAAAACATTCAGTACTTC.

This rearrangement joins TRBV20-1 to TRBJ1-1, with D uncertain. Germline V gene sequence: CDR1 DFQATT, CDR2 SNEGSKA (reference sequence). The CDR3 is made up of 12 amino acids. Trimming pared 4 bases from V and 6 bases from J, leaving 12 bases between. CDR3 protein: CSATDGPAEAFF. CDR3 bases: TGCAGTGCTACAGACGGTCCCGCTGAAGCTTTCTTT.

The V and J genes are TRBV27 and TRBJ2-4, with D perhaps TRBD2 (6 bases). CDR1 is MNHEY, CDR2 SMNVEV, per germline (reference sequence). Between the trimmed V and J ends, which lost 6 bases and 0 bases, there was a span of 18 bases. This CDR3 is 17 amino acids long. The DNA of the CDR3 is TGTGCCAGCAGCCCACGTAGCGGTGCGTCAGCCAAAAACATTCAGTACTTC. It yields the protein CASSPRSGASAKNIQYF.

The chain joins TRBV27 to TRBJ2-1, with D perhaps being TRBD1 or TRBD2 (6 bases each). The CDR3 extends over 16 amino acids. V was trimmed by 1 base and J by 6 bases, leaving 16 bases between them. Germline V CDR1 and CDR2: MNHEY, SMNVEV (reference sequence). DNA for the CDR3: TGTGCCAGCAGTTTATACGGCGGGACATACCCCAATGAGCAGTTCTTC. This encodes CASSLYGGTYPNEQFF.

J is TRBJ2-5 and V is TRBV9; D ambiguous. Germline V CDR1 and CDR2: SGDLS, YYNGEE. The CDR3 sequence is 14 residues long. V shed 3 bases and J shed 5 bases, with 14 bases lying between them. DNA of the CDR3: TGTGCCAGCAGCGCCCGAGATTTCGGGGAGACCCAGTACTTC. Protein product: CASSARDFGETQYF.

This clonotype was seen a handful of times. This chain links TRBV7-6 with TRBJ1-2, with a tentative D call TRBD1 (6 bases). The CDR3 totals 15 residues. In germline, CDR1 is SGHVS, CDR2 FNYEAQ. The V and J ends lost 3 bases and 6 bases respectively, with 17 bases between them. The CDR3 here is CASSFAFGGRDGYTF. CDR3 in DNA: TGTGCCAGCAGCTTCGCTTTCGGGGGGCGGGATGGCTACACCTTC.

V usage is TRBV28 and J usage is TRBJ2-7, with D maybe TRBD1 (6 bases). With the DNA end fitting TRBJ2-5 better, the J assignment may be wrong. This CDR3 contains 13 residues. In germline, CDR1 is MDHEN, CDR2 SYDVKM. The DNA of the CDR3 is TGTGCCAGCAGTTACCTCTCGACAGGGACCCAGTACTTC. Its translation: CASSYLSTGTQYF.

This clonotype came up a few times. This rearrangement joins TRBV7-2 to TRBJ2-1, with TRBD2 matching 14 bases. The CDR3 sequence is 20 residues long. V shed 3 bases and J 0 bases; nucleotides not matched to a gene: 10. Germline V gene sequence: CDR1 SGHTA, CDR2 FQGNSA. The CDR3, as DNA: TGTGCCAGCAGCTTGGGTGGGACTAGCGGGGGAGCGAGCTCCTACAATGAGCAGTTCTTC. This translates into CASSLGGTSGGASSYNEQFF.

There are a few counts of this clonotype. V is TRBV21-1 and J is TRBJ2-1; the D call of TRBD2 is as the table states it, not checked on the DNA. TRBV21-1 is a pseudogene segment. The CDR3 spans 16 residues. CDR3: CASIIKALGRRNEQFF. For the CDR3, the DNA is TGTGCCAGCATCATTAAGGCTCTAGGGCGGAGGAATGAGCAGTTCTTC.

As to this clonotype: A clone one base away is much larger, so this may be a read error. The CDR3 bases are TGTGCCAGCGGATTTGATGGAAAACTGTTTTTT. It encodes CASGFDGKLFF. The chain has TRBV12-3 or TRBV12-4 and TRBJ1-4, with D unclear. This CDR3 has 11 amino acids. Trimming pared 8 bases from V and 10 bases from J, leaving 11 bases between.

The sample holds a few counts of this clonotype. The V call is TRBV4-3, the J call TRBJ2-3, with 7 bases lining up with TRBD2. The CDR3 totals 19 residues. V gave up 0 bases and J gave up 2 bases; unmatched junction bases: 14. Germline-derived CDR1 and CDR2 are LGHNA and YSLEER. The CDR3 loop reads CASSQDLENSGPYTDTQYF. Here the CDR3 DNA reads TGCGCCAGCAGCCAAGATCTGGAGAATAGCGGGCCCTACACAGATACGCAGTATTTT.

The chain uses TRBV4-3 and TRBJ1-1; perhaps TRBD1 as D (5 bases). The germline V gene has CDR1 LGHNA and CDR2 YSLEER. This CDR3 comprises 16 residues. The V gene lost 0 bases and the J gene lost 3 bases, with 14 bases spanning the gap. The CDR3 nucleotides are TGCGCCAGCAGCCAAGATGGGCAGGGTCTGGACACTGAAGCTTTCTTT. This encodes CASSQDGQGLDTEAFF.

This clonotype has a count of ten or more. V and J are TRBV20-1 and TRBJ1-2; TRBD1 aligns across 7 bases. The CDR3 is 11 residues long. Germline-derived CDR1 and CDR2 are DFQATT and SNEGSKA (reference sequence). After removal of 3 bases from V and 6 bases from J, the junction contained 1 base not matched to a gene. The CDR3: CSARTGNGYTF. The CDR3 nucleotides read TGCAGTGCTAGGACAGGGAATGGCTACACCTTC.